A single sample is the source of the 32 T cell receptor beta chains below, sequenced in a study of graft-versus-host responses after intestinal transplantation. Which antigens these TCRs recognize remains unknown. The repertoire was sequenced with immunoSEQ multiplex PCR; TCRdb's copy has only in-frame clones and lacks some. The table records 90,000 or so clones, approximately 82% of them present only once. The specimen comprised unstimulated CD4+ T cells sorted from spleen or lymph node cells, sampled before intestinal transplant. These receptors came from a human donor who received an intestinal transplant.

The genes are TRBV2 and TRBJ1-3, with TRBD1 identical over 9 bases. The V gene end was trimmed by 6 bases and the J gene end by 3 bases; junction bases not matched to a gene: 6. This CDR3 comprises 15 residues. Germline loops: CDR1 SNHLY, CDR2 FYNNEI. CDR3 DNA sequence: TGTGCCAGCAGGACCGGACAGGGGAGTGGAAACACCATATATTTT. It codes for CASRTGQGSGNTIYF.

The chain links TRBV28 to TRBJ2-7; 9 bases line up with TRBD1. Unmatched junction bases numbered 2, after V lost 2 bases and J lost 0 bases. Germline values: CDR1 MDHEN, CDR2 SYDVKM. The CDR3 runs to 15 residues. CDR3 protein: CASSLETGGSYEQYF. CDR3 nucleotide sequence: TGTGCCAGCAGTTTAGAGACAGGGGGCTCCTACGAGCAGTACTTC.

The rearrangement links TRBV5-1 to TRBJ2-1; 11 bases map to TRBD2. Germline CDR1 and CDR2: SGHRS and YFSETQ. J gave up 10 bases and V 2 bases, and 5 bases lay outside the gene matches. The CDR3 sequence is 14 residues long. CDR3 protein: CASSLALAGGEQFF. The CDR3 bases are TGCGCCAGCAGCTTAGCTCTAGCGGGAGGAGAGCAGTTCTTC.

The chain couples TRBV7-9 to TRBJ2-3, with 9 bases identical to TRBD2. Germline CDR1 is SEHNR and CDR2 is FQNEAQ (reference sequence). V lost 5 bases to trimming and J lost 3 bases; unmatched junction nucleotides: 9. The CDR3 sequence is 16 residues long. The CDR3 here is CASSGTSGGWTDTQYF. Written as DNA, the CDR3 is TGTGCCAGCAGCGGCACGAGCGGGGGGTGGACAGATACGCAGTATTTT.

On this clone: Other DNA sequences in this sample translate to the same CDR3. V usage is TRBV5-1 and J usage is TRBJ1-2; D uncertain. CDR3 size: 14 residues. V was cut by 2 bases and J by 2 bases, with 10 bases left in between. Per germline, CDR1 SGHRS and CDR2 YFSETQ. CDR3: CASSFGGSNYGYTF. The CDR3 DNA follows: TGCGCCAGCAGCTTTGGCGGATCCAACTATGGCTACACCTTC.

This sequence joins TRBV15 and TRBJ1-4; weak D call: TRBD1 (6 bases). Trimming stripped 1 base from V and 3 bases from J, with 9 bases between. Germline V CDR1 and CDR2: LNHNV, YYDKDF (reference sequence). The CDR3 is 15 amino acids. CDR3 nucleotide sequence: TGTGCCACCAGCAGAGGAGGACAGCCTAATGAAAAACTGTTTTTT. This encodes CATSRGGQPNEKLFF. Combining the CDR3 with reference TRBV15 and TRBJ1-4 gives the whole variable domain DAMVIQNPRYQVTQFGKPVTLSCSQTLNHNVMYWYQQKSSQAPKLLFHYYDKDFNNEADTPDNFQSRRPNTSFCFLDIRSPGLGDTAMYLCATSRGGQPNEKLFFGSGTQLSVL.

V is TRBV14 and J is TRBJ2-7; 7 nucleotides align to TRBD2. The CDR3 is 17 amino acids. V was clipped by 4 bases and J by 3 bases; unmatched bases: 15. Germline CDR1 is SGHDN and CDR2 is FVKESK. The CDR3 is CASSRGGTPGFFYEQYF. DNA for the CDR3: TGTGCCAGCAGCCGGGGGGGGACCCCGGGGTTCTTCTACGAGCAGTACTTC.

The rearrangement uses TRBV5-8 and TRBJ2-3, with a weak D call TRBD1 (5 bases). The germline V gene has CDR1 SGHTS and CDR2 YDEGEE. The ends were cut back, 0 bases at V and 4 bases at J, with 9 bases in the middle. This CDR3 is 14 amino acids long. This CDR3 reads CASSLDRGADTQYF. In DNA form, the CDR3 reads TGTGCCAGCAGCTTGGATAGGGGTGCAGATACGCAGTATTTT.

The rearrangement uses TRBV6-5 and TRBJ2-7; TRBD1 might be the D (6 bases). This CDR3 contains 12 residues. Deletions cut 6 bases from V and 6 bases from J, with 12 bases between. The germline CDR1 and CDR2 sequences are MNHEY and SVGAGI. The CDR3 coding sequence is TGTGCCAGCAGACGACAGGCTGGCGAGCAGTACTTC. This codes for CASRRQAGEQYF.

The CDR3 reads CASSEPRYNSPLHF. The CDR3 DNA reads TGCGCCAGCAGTGAACCGCGCTATAATTCACCCCTCCACTTT. This chain connects TRBV5-1 to TRBJ1-6; no clear D gene. The CDR3 sequence is 14 residues long. V was shortened by 5 bases and J by 3 bases, with 9 bases between the two germline ends. Looked up from germline, CDR1 is SGHRS and CDR2 is YFSETQ. Full variable domain (outside the CDR3, taken from reference TRBV5-1 and TRBJ1-6): KAGVTQTPRYLIKTRGQQVTLSCSPISGHRSVSWYQQTPGQGLQFLFEYFSETQRNKGNFPGRFSGRQFSNSRSEMNVSTLELGDSALYLCASSEPRYNSPLHFGNGTRLTVT.

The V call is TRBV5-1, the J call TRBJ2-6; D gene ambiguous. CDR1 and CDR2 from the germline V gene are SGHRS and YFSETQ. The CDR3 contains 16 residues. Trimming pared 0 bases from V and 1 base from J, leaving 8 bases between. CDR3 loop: CASSLAIVSGANVLTF. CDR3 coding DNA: TGCGCCAGCAGCTTGGCCATTGTTTCTGGGGCCAACGTCCTGACTTTC.

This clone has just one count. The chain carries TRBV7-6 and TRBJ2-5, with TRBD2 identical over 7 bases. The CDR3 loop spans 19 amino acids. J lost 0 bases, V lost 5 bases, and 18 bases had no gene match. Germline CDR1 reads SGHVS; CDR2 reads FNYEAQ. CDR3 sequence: CASSRKQQTRLADQETQYF. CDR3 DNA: TGTGCCAGCAGCCGCAAACAGCAAACCCGACTAGCCGACCAAGAGACCCAGTACTTC.

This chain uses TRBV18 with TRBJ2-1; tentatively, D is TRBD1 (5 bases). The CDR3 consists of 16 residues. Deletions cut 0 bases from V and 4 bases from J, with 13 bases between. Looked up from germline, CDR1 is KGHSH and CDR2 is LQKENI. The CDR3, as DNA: TGTGCCAGCTCACCACCGGGGCTTCCAGGGTACAATGAGCAGTTCTTC. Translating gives CASSPPGLPGYNEQFF.

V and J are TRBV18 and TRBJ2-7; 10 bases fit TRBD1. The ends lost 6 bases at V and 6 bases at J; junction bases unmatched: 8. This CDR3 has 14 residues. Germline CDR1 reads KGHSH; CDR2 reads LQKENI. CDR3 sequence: CASSPDRGMAEQYF. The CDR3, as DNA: TGTGCCAGCTCTCCGGACAGGGGGATGGCCGAGCAGTACTTC. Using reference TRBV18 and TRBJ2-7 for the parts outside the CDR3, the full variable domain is NAGVMQNPRHLVRRRGQEARLRCSPMKGHSHVYWYRQLPEEGLKFMVYLQKENIIDESGMPKERFSAEFPKEGPSILRIQQVVRGDSAAYFCASSPDRGMAEQYFGPGTRLTVT.

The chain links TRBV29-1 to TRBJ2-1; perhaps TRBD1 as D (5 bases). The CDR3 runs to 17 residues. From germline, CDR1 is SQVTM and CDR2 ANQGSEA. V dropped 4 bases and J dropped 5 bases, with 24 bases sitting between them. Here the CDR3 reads CSVVGQPRALRNNEQFF. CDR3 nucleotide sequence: TGCAGCGTTGTGGGGCAACCCCGGGCCCTAAGGAACAATGAGCAGTTCTTC.

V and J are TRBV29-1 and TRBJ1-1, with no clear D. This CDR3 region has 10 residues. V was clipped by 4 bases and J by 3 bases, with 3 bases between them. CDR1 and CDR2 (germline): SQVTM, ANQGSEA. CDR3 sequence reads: CSVAYTEAFF. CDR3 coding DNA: TGCAGCGTTGCTTACACTGAAGCTTTCTTT. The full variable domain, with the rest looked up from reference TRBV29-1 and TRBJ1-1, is SAVISQKPSRDICQRGTSLTIQCQVDSQVTMMFWYRQQPGQSLTLIATANQGSEATYESGFVIDKFPISRPNLTFSTLTVSNMSPEDSSIYLCSVAYTEAFFGQGTRLTVV.

In DNA form, the CDR3 reads TGTGCCAGCAGTGGTCTAACAGGGGGCTTTTCACCCCTCCACTTT. Translation gives CASSGLTGGFSPLHF. This chain uses TRBV6-1 with TRBJ1-6, with 9 bases aligning to TRBD1. In germline, CDR1 is MNHNS, CDR2 SASEGT. Losses at the gene ends were 4 bases for V and 9 bases for J; bases not matched to a gene: 7. The CDR3 contains 15 residues.

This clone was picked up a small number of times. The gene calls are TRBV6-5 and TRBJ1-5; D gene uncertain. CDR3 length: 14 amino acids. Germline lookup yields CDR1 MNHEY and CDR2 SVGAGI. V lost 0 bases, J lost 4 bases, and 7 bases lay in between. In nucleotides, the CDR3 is TGTGCCAGCAGTTACTCGCGAGGTAATCAGCCCCAGCATTTT. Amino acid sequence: CASSYSRGNQPQHF.

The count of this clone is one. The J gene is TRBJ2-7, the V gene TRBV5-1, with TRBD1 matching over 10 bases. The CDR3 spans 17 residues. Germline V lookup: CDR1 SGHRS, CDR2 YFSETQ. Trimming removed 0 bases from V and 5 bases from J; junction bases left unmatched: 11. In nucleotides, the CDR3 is TGCGCCAGCAGCTTGGAATTGAGCGGGACAGGGGTCAACGAGCAGTACTTC. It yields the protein CASSLELSGTGVNEQYF.

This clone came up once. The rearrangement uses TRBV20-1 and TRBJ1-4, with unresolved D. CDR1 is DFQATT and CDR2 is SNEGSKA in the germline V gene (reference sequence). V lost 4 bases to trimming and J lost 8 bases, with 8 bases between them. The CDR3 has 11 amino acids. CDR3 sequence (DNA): TGCAGTGCTAACAAGGAGGAAAAACTGTTTTTT. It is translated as CSANKEEKLFF.

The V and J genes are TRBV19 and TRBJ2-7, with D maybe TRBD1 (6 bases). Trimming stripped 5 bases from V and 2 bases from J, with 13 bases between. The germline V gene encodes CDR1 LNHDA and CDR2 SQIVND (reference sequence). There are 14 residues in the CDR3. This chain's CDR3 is CASSYRTAPYEQYF. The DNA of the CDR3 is TGTGCCAGTAGTTACCGGACAGCCCCCTACGAGCAGTACTTC.

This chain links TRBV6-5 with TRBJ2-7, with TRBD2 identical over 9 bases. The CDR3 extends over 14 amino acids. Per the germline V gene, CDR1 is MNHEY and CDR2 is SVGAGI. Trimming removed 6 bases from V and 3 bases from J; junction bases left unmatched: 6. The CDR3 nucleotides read TGTGCCAGCAGGTCCTCTAGCGGGGTCTACGAGCAGTACTTC. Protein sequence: CASRSSSGVYEQYF.

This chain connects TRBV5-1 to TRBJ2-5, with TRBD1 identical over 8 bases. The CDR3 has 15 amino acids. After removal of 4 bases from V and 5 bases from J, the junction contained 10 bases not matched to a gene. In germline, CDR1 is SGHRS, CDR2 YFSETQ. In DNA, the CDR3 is TGCGCCAGCAGCCGGGACAGGTCGTCCGGGGAGACCCAGTACTTC. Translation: CASSRDRSSGETQYF.

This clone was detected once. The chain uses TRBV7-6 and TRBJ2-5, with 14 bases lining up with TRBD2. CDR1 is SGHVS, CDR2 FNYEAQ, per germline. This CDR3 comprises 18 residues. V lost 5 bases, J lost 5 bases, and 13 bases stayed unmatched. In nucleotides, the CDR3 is TGTGCCAGCAGCCCGGGACTAGCGGGGGCTCAACCCGGGGAGACCCAGTACTTC. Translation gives CASSPGLAGAQPGETQYF.

The CDR3 spells CASSPTGGGVQPQHF. The CDR3 nucleotides are TGTGCCAGCAGTCCGACAGGAGGGGGCGTGCAGCCCCAGCATTTT. The V call is TRBV6-5, the J call TRBJ1-5; the match to TRBD1 covers 7 bases. The CDR3 spans 15 residues. J lost 7 bases, V lost 5 bases, and 11 bases had no gene match. The germline CDR1 and CDR2 sequences are MNHEY and SVGAGI.

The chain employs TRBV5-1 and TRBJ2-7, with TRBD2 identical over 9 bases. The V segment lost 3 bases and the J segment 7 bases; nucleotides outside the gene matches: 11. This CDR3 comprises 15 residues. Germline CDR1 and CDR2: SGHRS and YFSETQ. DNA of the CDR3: TGCGCCAGCAGCTCCCTGGTAGCGGGAGAAGGGGAGCAGTACTTC. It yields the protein CASSSLVAGEGEQYF.

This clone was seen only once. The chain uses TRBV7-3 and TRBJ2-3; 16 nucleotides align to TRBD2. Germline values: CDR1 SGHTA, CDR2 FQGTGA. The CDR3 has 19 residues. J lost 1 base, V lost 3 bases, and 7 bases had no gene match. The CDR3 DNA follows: TGTGCCAGCAGCTTCACCGGGACTAGCGGGAGGGGAGGCACAGATACGCAGTATTTT. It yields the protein CASSFTGTSGRGGTDTQYF.

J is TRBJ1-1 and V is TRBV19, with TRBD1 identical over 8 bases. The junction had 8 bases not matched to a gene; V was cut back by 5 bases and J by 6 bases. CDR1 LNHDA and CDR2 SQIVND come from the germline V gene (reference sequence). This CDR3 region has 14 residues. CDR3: CASSSRTGRAEAFF. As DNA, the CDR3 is TGTGCCAGTAGTTCGCGGACAGGGAGGGCTGAAGCTTTCTTT.

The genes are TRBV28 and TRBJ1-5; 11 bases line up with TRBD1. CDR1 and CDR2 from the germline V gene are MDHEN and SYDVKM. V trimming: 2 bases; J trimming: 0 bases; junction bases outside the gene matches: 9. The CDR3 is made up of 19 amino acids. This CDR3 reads CASSLGSGTGGGSNQPQHF. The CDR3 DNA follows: TGTGCCAGCAGTTTAGGTTCCGGGACAGGGGGTGGTAGCAATCAGCCCCAGCATTTT.

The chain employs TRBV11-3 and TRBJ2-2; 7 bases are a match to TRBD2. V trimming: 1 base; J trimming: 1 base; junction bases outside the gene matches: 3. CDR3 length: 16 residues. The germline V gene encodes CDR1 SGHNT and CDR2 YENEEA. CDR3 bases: TGTGCCAGCAGCTTAGCTAGCGGACTGAACACCGGGGAGCTGTTTTTT. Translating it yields CASSLASGLNTGELFF. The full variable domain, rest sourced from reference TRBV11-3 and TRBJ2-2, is EAGVVQSPRYKIIEKKQPVAFWCNPISGHNTLYWYLQNLGQGPELLIRYENEEAVDDSQLPKDRFSAERLKGVDSTLKIQPAELGDSAVYLCASSLASGLNTGELFFGEGSRLTVL.

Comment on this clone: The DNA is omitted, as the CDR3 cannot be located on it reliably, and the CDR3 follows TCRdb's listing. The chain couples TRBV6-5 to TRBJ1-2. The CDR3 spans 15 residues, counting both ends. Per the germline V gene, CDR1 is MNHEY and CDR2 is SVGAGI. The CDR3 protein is CASSSSGGGKYGYTF.

Written as DNA, the CDR3 is TGCGCCAGCAGGGGAATACAGGGATCCTACGAGCAGTACTTC. This encodes CASRGIQGSYEQYF. The chain employs TRBV5-1 and TRBJ2-7, with D possibly being TRBD1 (6 bases). The CDR3 extends over 14 amino acids. The ends were cut back, 5 bases at V and 1 base at J, with 13 bases in the middle. Germline V gene data show CDR1 as SGHRS and CDR2 as YFSETQ.